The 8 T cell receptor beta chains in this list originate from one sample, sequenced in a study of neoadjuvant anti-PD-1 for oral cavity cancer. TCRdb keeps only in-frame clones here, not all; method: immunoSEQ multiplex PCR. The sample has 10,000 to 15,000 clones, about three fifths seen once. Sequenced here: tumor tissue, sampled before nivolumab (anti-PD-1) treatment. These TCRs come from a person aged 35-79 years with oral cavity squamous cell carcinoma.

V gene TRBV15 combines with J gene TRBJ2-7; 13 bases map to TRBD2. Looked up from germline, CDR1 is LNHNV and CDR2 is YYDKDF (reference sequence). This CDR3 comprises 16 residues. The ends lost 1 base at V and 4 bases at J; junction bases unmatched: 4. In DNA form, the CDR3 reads TGTGCCACCAGCAGAGGGACTAGCGGGAGATCGTACGAGCAGTACTTC. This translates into CATSRGTSGRSYEQYF.

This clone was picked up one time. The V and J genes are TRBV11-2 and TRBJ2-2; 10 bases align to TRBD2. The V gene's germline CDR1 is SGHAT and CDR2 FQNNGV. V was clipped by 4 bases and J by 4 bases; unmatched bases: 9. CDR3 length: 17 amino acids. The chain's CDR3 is CASSSRTSGGVTGELFF. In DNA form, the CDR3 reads TGTGCCAGCAGCTCACGGACTAGCGGAGGGGTCACCGGGGAGCTGTTTTTT.

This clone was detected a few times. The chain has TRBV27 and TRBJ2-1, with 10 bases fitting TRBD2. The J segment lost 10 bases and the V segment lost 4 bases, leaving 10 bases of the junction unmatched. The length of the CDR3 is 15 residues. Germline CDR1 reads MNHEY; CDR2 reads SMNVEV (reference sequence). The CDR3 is CASSSPSSGSGEQFF. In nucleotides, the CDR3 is TGTGCCAGCAGTTCCCCTTCTAGCGGGAGTGGGGAGCAGTTCTTC.

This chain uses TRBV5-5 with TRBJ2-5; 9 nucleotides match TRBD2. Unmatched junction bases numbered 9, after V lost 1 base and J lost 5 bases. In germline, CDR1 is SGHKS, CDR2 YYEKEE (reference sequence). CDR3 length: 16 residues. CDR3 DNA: TGTGCCAGCAGCTTGTGGGGTAGCGGGAGTGGTGAGACCCAGTACTTC. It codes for CASSLWGSGSGETQYF.

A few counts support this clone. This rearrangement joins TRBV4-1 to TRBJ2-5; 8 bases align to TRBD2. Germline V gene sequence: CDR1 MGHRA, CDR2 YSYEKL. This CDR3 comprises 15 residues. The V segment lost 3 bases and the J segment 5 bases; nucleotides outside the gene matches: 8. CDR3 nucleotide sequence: TGCGCCAGCAGCCAGACGGGAGGGCCCTCGGAGACCCAGTACTTC. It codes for CASSQTGGPSETQYF.

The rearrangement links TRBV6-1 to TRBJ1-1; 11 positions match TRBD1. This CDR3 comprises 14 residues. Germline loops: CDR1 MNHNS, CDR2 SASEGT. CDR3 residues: CTTGGQGVGTEAFF. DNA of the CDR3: TGTACCACGGGGGGACAGGGGGTAGGCACTGAAGCTTTCTTT.

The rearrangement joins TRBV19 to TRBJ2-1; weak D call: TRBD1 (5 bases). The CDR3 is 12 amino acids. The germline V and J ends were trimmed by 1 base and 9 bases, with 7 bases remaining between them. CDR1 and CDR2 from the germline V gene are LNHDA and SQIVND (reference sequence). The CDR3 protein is CASSIGGTEQFF. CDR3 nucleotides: TGTGCCAGTAGTATAGGGGGCACTGAGCAGTTCTTC. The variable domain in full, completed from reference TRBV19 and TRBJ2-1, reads DGGITQSPKYLFRKEGQNVTLSCEQNLNHDAMYWYRQDPGQGLRLIYYSQIVNDFQKGDIAEGYSVSREKKESFPLTVTSAQKNPTAFYLCASSIGGTEQFFGPGTRLTVL.

CDR3 protein: CASSIGLAGEQYF. CDR3 bases: TGTGCCAGCAGCATAGGACTAGCGGGTGAGCAGTACTTC. The chain joins TRBV7-9 to TRBJ2-7, with 11 positions matching TRBD2. V shed 5 bases and J 7 bases; nucleotides not matched to a gene: 4. This CDR3 is built from 13 residues. The V gene's germline CDR1 is SEHNR and CDR2 FQNEAQ (reference sequence).